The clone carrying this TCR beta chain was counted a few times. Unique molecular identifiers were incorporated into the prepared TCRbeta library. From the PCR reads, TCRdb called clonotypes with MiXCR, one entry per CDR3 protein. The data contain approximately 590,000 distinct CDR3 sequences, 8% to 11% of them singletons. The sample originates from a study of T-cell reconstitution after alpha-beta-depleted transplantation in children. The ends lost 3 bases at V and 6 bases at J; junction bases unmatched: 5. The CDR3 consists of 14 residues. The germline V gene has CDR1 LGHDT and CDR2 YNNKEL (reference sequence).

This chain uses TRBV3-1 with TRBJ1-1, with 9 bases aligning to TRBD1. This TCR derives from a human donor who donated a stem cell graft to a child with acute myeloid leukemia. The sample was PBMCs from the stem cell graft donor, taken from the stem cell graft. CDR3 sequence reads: CASSQDRGLAEAFF. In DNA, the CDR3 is TGTGCCAGCAGCCAGGACAGGGGCCTCGCTGAAGCTTTCTTT.